This section outlines one TCR beta chain sequence together with its context. This receptor's antigen is unknown. Per-nucleotide qualities are absent, and no much larger clonotype sits a single base away. The sample's treatment or condition label is to be understood as: allogeneic hematopoietic cell transplantation with graft depleted of TCRalphabeta T cells and CD19 B cells. The children who served as transplant recipients had been given grafts of TCRalphabeta/CD19-depleted allogeneic hematopoietic cells. This entry belongs to a study of T-cell reconstitution after alpha-beta-depleted transplantation in children (dated by TCRdb to the mid-2010s). Broadly, across the study: Using TCR repertoire profiling, the study quantitatively followed how T-cell immune reconstitution unfolded in children after TCRalphabeta/CD19-depleted allogeneic hematopoietic cell transplantation.

Receptors were amplified or captured by PCR. Sequencing relied on an Illumina HiSeq 2500. TCR library preparation used molecular barcoding, with unique molecular identifiers applied to normalize quantification of the TCRbeta repertoire. The raw public reads went through TCRdb reprocessing: fastp at Q25, MiXCR clone calling, in-frame beta chains kept. Here each entry gathers all rows of one CDR3 protein and keeps the most common genes and DNA. Recorded for this sample are hundreds of thousands of distinct CDR3 sequences; 13% of them occurred a single time. About 2% of the sample goes to the ten largest clones. General findings and caveats noted by the study authors: The frequencies of hyperexpanded clones fell over the following months, and after one year, T-cell counts and TCRbeta diversity were mostly attributed to newly produced T cells. In some patients, the high TCRbeta diversity seen at day 60 was put down to recipient T cells and intrathymic progenitors that had survived conditioning. The apparently early alphabetaT-cell count recovery about two months after transplant was reportedly dependent on only several hundred rapidly expanded clones derived from non-depleted graft cells.

The sequence was obtained from a male patient under 18 who had a stem cell transplant for acute myeloid leukemia, so the T cells may come from the graft donor. The material was PBMCs, mostly from graft donor cells, obtained 360 days after TCRalphabeta/CD19-depleted stem cell transplant.

The CDR3 sequence is CASRHIYREPFRYF. The nucleotide sequence reads TGTGCCAGCAGACATATCTACAGGGAACCCTTTAGGTATTTT. The rearrangement joined TRBV5-5 to TRBJ2-3; perhaps TRBD1 is the D gene, with 6 bases matching. V loses 5 bases of germline sequence and J loses 14 bases, and the interval between the two ends is 24 bases. CDR1 SGHKS and CDR2 YYEKEE are derived from the germline V gene (reference sequence). Its CDR3 holds 14 amino acids, cysteine through phenylalanine. Only the CDR3 region is kept as DNA, spanning 42 bases read in frame from base 1. Full variable domain (CDR3 extended with the reference TRBV5-5 and TRBJ2-3 proteins): DAGVTQSPTHLIKTRGQQVTLRCSPISGHKSVSWYQQVLGQGPQFIFQYYEKEERGRGNFPDRFSARQFPNYSSELNVNALLLGDSALYLCASRHIYREPFRYFGPGTRLTVL.